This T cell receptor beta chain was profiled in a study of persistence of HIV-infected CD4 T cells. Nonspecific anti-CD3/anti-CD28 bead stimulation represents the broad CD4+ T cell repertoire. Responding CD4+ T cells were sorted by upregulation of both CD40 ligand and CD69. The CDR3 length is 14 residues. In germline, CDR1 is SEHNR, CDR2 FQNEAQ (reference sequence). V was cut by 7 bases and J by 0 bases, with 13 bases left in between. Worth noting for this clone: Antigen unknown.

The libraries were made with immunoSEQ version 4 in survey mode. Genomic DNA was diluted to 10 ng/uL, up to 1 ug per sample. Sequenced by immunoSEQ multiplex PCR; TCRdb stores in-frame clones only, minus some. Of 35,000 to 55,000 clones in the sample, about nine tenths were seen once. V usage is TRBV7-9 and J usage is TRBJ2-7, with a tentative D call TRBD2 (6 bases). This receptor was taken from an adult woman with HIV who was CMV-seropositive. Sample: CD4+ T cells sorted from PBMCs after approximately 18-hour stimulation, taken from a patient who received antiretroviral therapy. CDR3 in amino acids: CASTSDGGSYEQYV. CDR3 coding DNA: TGTGCCAGCACCTCCGACGGGGGCTCCTACGAGCAGTACGTC.